Below, 27 T cell receptor beta chains from the same sample are listed, as sequenced in a study of CXCR3-negative and CXCR3-positive naive CD8 T cells. The libraries of TRB cDNA were constructed through 5' RACE using UMI labels. TCRdb re-called the 5' RACE reads; every CDR3 protein appears as one record, without DNA. The sample's table shows about 62,000 distinct CDR3 sequences. Sequencing input: naive CXCR3- CD8+ T cells from blood. As to subset: CD45RO-CCR7+CD27+CD95- naive CD8+ T cells lacking CXCR3 (TNR3-). The receptors originated from a human donor in good health. Some clones in this sample may be carry-over from other donors' samples.

The chain joins TRBV3-1 to TRBJ2-7. CDR3 length equals 13 residues. CDR1 is LGHDT, CDR2 YNNKEL, per germline (reference sequence). CDR3 in amino acids: CASSQDVGFEQYF.

The chain has TRBV20-1 and TRBJ2-1; TCRdb reports TRBD2, a call that lacks DNA to check it against. Germline-derived CDR1 and CDR2 are DFQATT and SNEGSKA (reference sequence). This CDR3 region has 14 residues. CDR3 sequence: CSANGLAGLNEQFF.

J is TRBJ2-7 and V is TRBV27; the D call from TCRdb, TRBD1, cannot be confirmed without DNA. This CDR3 contains 14 residues. The germline V gene has CDR1 MNHEY and CDR2 SMNVEV (reference sequence). The CDR3 reads CASKSGQGRYEQYF.

The chain uses TRBV5-1 and TRBJ1-1. This CDR3 comprises 14 residues. CDR1 and CDR2 (germline): SGHRS, YFSETQ. This CDR3 is CASSLDGMDTEAFF.

The rearrangement joins TRBV7-2 to TRBJ2-1; TCRdb's D call, TRBD1, is unchecked because there is no DNA. From germline, CDR1 is SGHTA and CDR2 FQGNSA. The CDR3 spans 17 residues. CDR3: CASSSPAGTGGLNEQFF.

The rearrangement uses TRBV7-9 and TRBJ2-3; without DNA, the TCRdb call of TRBD1 cannot be checked. CDR1 and CDR2 (germline): SEHNR, FQNEAQ (reference sequence). The CDR3 consists of 16 residues. CDR3: CASRLPGQGGSDTQYF.

V usage is TRBV7-9 and J usage is TRBJ1-1. The CDR3 contains 11 residues. CDR1 is SEHNR and CDR2 is FQNEAQ in the germline V gene (reference sequence). The chain's CDR3 is CASSEETEAFF.

The V and J genes are TRBV19 and TRBJ1-3. Germline-derived CDR1 and CDR2 are LNHDA and SQIVND (reference sequence). The CDR3 loop spans 16 amino acids. Here the CDR3 reads CASSKKSTVDGNTIYF.

The chain uses TRBV29-1 and TRBJ2-7; the TRBD1 assignment by TCRdb is unverifiable without DNA. Germline CDR1 and CDR2: SQVTM and ANQGSEA. CDR3 length equals 13 residues. CDR3 sequence: CSVVERGGYEQYF.

This sequence joins TRBV11-2 and TRBJ2-1; with no DNA, the TCRdb D assignment of TRBD1 cannot be verified. Germline CDR1 SGHAT, CDR2 FQNNGV. CDR3 size: 17 residues. Here the CDR3 reads CASSLGAGTPERNEQFF.

By frequency, this clonotype is medium-sized. V is TRBV7-6 and J is TRBJ2-7; the D gene TCRdb calls, TRBD2, cannot be checked with no DNA. CDR3 size: 12 residues. In germline, CDR1 is SGHVS, CDR2 FNYEAQ. The chain's CDR3 is CASSGEGDEQYF.

The V call is TRBV7-9, the J call TRBJ2-3; TCRdb outputs TRBD2, but without DNA this stays unchecked. The germline CDR1 and CDR2 sequences are SEHNR and FQNEAQ (reference sequence). CDR3 length: 15 amino acids. CDR3 sequence: CASSPSGSGVDTQYF.

This chain connects TRBV25-1 to TRBJ1-1. The CDR3 is made up of 11 amino acids. CDR1 is MGHDK and CDR2 is SYGVNS in the germline V gene. CDR3: CASSVGTEAFF.

This chain uses TRBV20-1 with TRBJ2-7; the TCRdb call, TRBD2, lacks DNA for checking. Per the germline V gene, CDR1 is DFQATT and CDR2 is SNEGSKA (reference sequence). This CDR3 is 15 amino acids long. The CDR3 protein is CSARPRGGSSYEQYF.

This chain uses TRBV7-9 with TRBJ2-1. The CDR3 sequence is 18 residues long. The germline V gene has CDR1 SEHNR and CDR2 FQNEAQ (reference sequence). The CDR3 sequence: CVSSLAGRGLDPSNEQFF.

The chain combines TRBV29-1 with TRBJ2-3; TCRdb's D call of TRBD1 is untestable without DNA. This CDR3 has 15 residues. The germline V gene encodes CDR1 SQVTM and CDR2 ANQGSEA. CDR3 residues: CSIGQAATSTDTQYF.

J is TRBJ1-2 and V is TRBV2; TCRdb lists TRBD1, though no DNA is available to test this call. The CDR3 consists of 16 residues. Per the germline V gene, CDR1 is SNHLY and CDR2 is FYNNEI. CDR3: CASSDQDIIVNYGYTF.

The genes are TRBV7-9 and TRBJ2-3; lacking DNA, the TRBD2 call made by TCRdb goes unchecked. Germline CDR1 SEHNR, CDR2 FQNEAQ (reference sequence). The CDR3 runs to 17 residues. CDR3 sequence: CASSLAILAENTDTQYF.

This CDR3 is CASSLGRRGDPHQPQHF. The rearrangement links TRBV7-7 to TRBJ1-5; the TCRdb call, TRBD1, lacks DNA for checking. Looked up from germline, CDR1 is SSHAT and CDR2 is FNYEAQ (reference sequence). The CDR3 is made up of 17 amino acids.

The V and J genes are TRBV14 and TRBJ1-3. The CDR3 runs to 16 residues. The germline gives CDR1 SGHDN, CDR2 FVKESK. This CDR3 reads CASSPKIRLSGNTIYF.

This rearrangement joins TRBV7-2 to TRBJ1-2; TCRdb selects TRBD1, and the lack of DNA leaves this call unchecked. Per germline, CDR1 SGHTA and CDR2 FQGNSA. The CDR3 consists of 16 residues. The CDR3 sequence: CASSAARDSPNYGYTF.

The chain couples TRBV4-1 to TRBJ1-1. Germline loops: CDR1 MGHRA, CDR2 YSYEKL. The CDR3 length is 15 residues. CDR3 sequence reads: CASSQRAGRYTEAFF.

The CDR3 spells CSVEDLASGGGHYGYTF. The V and J genes are TRBV29-1 and TRBJ1-2; TCRdb reports TRBD1, a call that lacks DNA to check it against. CDR3 length: 17 amino acids. CDR1 and CDR2 (germline): SQVTM, ANQGSEA. Filled out from reference TRBV29-1 and TRBJ1-2, the complete variable domain reads SAVISQKPSRDICQRGTSLTIQCQVDSQVTMMFWYRQQPGQSLTLIATANQGSEATYESGFVIDKFPISRPNLTFSTLTVSNMSPEDSSIYLCSVEDLASGGGHYGYTFGSGTRLTVV.

This rearrangement joins TRBV28 to TRBJ2-5; TCRdb indicates TRBD1, and absent DNA this call remains unverified. Germline assignment: CDR1 MDHEN and CDR2 SYDVKM. This CDR3 is built from 13 residues. The chain's CDR3 is CASGYRGQETQYF.

The chain employs TRBV7-9 and TRBJ1-1; TCRdb's D call of TRBD1 is untestable without DNA. Germline V CDR1 and CDR2: SEHNR, FQNEAQ (reference sequence). This CDR3 region has 13 residues. The CDR3 sequence: CASRQGTNTEAFF.

The J gene is TRBJ2-2, the V gene TRBV29-1. CDR1 is SQVTM and CDR2 is ANQGSEA in the germline V gene. This CDR3 contains 13 residues. The CDR3 sequence is CSGTSDQTGELFF.

CDR3 amino acids: CASSLGRPPLDNQPQHF. This chain uses TRBV6-5 with TRBJ1-5. Germline V gene sequence: CDR1 MNHEY, CDR2 SVGAGI. The CDR3 spans 17 residues.